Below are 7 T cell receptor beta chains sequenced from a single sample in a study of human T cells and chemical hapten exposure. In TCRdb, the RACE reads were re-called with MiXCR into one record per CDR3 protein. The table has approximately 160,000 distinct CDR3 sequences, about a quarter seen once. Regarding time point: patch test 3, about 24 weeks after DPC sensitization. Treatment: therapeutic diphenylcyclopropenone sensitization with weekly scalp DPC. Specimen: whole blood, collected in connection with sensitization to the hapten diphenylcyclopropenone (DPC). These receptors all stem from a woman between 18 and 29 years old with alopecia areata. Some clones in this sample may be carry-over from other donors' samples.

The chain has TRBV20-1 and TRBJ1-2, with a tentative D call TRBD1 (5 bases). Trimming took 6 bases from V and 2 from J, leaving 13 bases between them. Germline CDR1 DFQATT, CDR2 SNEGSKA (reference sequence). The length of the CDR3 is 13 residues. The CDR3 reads CSAPTGGNYGYTF. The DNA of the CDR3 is TGCAGTGCCCCTACCGGGGGGAACTATGGCTACACCTTC.

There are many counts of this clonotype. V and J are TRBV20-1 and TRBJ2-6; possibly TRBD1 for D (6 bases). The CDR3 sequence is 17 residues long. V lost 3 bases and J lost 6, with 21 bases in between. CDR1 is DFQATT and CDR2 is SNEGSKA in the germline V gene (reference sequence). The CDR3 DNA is TGCAGTGCTAGGGGGGCCCTCGACAGTCTCTTGGCCAACGTCCTGACTTTC. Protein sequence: CSARGALDSLLANVLTF.

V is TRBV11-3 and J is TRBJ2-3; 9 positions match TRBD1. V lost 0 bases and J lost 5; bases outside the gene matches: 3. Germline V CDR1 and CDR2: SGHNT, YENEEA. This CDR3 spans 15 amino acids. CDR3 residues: CASSLDGTGLDTQYF. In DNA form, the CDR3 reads TGTGCCAGCAGCTTAGACGGGACAGGGCTAGATACGCAGTATTTT.

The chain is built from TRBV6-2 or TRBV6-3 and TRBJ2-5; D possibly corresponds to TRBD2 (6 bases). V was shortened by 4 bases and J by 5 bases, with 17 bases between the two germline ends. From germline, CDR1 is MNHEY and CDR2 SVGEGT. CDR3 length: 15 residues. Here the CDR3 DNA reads TGTGCCAGCAGTTGGTCGGGACTTAGAAGCGAGACCCAGTACTTC. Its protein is CASSWSGLRSETQYF.

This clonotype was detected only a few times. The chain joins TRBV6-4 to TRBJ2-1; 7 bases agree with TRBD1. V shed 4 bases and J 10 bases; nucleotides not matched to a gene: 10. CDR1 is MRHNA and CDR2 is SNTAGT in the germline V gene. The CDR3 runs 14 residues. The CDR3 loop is CASSARRGGDEQFF. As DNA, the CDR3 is TGTGCCAGCAGTGCCAGACGAGGGGGCGACGAGCAGTTCTTC.

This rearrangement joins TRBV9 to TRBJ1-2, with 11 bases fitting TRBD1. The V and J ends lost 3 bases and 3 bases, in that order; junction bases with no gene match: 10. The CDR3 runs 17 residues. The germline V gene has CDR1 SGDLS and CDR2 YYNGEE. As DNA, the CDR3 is TGTGCCAGCAGCGCGGTGGACAGGGGGCGATTGGACTATGGCTACACCTTC. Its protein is CASSAVDRGRLDYGYTF.

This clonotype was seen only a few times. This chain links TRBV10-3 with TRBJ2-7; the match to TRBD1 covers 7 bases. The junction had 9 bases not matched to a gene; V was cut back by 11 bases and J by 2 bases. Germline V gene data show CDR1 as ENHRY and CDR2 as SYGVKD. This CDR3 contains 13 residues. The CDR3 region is CAVQGQFPYEQYF. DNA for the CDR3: TGTGCCGTACAGGGACAGTTCCCCTACGAGCAGTACTTC.